A selection of T cell receptor beta chains follows, all from one sample in a study of T cell changes during pregnancy in multiple sclerosis. TCRdb's copy holds only in-frame clones and misses some; the assay was immunoSEQ multiplex PCR. Found here are some 52,000 clones, about 92% of them singletons; the top ten hold about 0.37%. This material consisted of CD4+ T cells from peripheral blood mononuclear cells, taken before pregnancy. Source of these receptors: a female donor with multiple sclerosis, enrolled in a pregnancy study. Each CDR3 is given with its conserved first and last residue. Each record gives: J gene, clone size, D gene, V gene, CDR3 DNA, CDR3 protein. A D gene is named only where the DNA matches it firmly. Expanded clones are given a class, and other clones once, few, many or no size at all.

j_call: TRBJ1-1; clone_size: -; d_call: -; v_call: TRBV29-1; cdr3_nt: TGCAGCGTTGGAGAGACATTGAACACTGAAGCTTTCTTT; cdr3_aa: CSVGETLNTEAFF
j_call: TRBJ1-1; clone_size: -; d_call: -; v_call: TRBV5-8; cdr3_nt: TGTGCCAGCAGCTCATACAGTCTCCGGAACACTGAAGCTTTCTTT; cdr3_aa: CASSSYSLRNTEAFF
j_call: TRBJ2-7; clone_size: -; d_call: TRBD2; v_call: TRBV4-1; cdr3_nt: TGCGCCAGCAGCCAAGATCGCGTAGCGGGAGTAATATACGAGCAGTACTTC; cdr3_aa: CASSQDRVAGVIYEQYF
j_call: TRBJ1-1; clone_size: once; d_call: TRBD1; v_call: TRBV9; cdr3_nt: TGTGCCAGCAGCGTAGCAGGGGGCTCGGACACTGAAGCTTTCTTT; cdr3_aa: CASSVAGGSDTEAFF
j_call: TRBJ2-1; clone_size: -; d_call: -; v_call: TRBV19; cdr3_nt: TGTGCCAGTAGTATTACTGCGAACAATGAGCAGTTCTTC; cdr3_aa: CASSITANNEQFF
j_call: TRBJ2-7; clone_size: -; d_call: -; v_call: TRBV30; cdr3_nt: TGTGCCTGGAGTGGGACAGACCCTGACGAGCAGTACTTC; cdr3_aa: CAWSGTDPDEQYF
j_call: TRBJ2-5; clone_size: -; d_call: TRBD2; v_call: TRBV7-9; cdr3_nt: TGTGCCAGCAGCTTAGCCGGGGGAGGGGCCCAGTACTTC; cdr3_aa: CASSLAGGGAQYF
j_call: TRBJ1-5; clone_size: -; d_call: -; v_call: TRBV5-6; cdr3_nt: TGTGCCAGCAGCTTGGCCGGGGGAAATCAGCCCCAGCATTTT; cdr3_aa: CASSLAGGNQPQHF
j_call: TRBJ2-1; clone_size: few; d_call: TRBD2; v_call: TRBV18; cdr3_nt: TGTGCCAGCCACCTTTCCGGGAGGGGAATGTTTGAGCAGTTCTTC; cdr3_aa: CASHLSGRGMFEQFF
j_call: TRBJ2-5; clone_size: -; d_call: -; v_call: TRBV2; cdr3_nt: TGTGCCAGCAGTGGTGAGGAGACCCAGTACTTC; cdr3_aa: CASSGEETQYF
j_call: TRBJ1-2; clone_size: -; d_call: -; v_call: TRBV19; cdr3_nt: TGTGCCAGTAGTATCTGGGCAGGGGCCGGAGCTAACTATGGCTACACCTTC; cdr3_aa: CASSIWAGAGANYGYTF
j_call: TRBJ2-7; clone_size: -; d_call: -; v_call: TRBV19; cdr3_nt: TGTGCCAGTAGTACGGGACTTTACTACGAGCAGTACTTC; cdr3_aa: CASSTGLYYEQYF
j_call: TRBJ2-3; clone_size: -; d_call: TRBD2; v_call: TRBV6-1; cdr3_nt: TGTGCCAGCAGGAGGACTAGCGGCGGCACAGATACGCAGTATTTT; cdr3_aa: CASRRTSGGTDTQYF
j_call: TRBJ2-7; clone_size: -; d_call: -; v_call: TRBV4-2; cdr3_nt: TGTGCCAGCAGCCAAGCTCGGACAGATGGGTTCGAGCAGTACTTC; cdr3_aa: CASSQARTDGFEQYF
j_call: TRBJ2-7; clone_size: -; d_call: -; v_call: TRBV18; cdr3_nt: TGTGCCAGCTCCTCTAACGTCGAGCAGTACTTC; cdr3_aa: CASSSNVEQYF
j_call: TRBJ1-2; clone_size: -; d_call: -; v_call: TRBV11-2; cdr3_nt: TGTGCCAGCAGCCCGCTACAGGGTGAGAACTATGGCTACACCTTC; cdr3_aa: CASSPLQGENYGYTF
j_call: TRBJ1-3; clone_size: -; d_call: TRBD1; v_call: TRBV13; cdr3_nt: TGTGCCAGCAGACGCAGGGGGTTTTCTGGAAACACCATATATTTT; cdr3_aa: CASRRRGFSGNTIYF
j_call: TRBJ2-7; clone_size: -; d_call: TRBD2; v_call: TRBV7-7; cdr3_nt: TGTGCCAGCAGCCCAAATACACACCGACTAGCGGGAGTGGAGCAGTACTTC; cdr3_aa: CASSPNTHRLAGVEQYF
j_call: TRBJ2-2; clone_size: -; d_call: TRBD1; v_call: TRBV5-1; cdr3_nt: TGCGCCAGCAGCTTGGAATCCCGGGACAGATTGAACACCGGGGAGCTGTTTTTT; cdr3_aa: CASSLESRDRLNTGELFF
j_call: TRBJ1-1; clone_size: -; d_call: TRBD1; v_call: TRBV29-1; cdr3_nt: TGCAGCGCCCGACGGGACAGGGACACTGAAGCTTTCTTT; cdr3_aa: CSARRDRDTEAFF
j_call: TRBJ1-5; clone_size: -; d_call: -; v_call: TRBV5-6; cdr3_nt: TGTGCCAGCAGCGCCTTTGCGAGCAATCAGCCCCAGCATTTT; cdr3_aa: CASSAFASNQPQHF
j_call: TRBJ2-1; clone_size: -; d_call: -; v_call: TRBV7-3; cdr3_nt: TGTGCCAGCAGCTTAGAACTAGCTGACAATGAGCAGTTCTTC; cdr3_aa: CASSLELADNEQFF
j_call: TRBJ1-3; clone_size: -; d_call: -; v_call: TRBV5-1; cdr3_nt: TGCGCCAGCAGCTTGGTCGGTACCGGAAACACCATATATTTT; cdr3_aa: CASSLVGTGNTIYF
j_call: TRBJ2-7; clone_size: -; d_call: TRBD1; v_call: TRBV6-1; cdr3_nt: TGTGCCAGCAGTGAGACAGGGACCGAGCAGTACTTC; cdr3_aa: CASSETGTEQYF
j_call: TRBJ2-2; clone_size: -; d_call: -; v_call: TRBV9; cdr3_nt: TGTGCCAGCAGGAGGAGCGGGACCGGGGAGCTGTTTTTT; cdr3_aa: CASRRSGTGELFF
j_call: TRBJ1-5; clone_size: -; d_call: TRBD1; v_call: TRBV15; cdr3_nt: TGTGCCACCAGCAGAGATCTTCCTCGCAACAGGGGGCGTTTGGCTCAGCCCCAGCATTTT; cdr3_aa: CATSRDLPRNRGRLAQPQHF
j_call: TRBJ2-4; clone_size: -; d_call: -; v_call: TRBV11-2; cdr3_nt: TGTGCCACCTCACAGAACATTCAGTACTTC; cdr3_aa: CATSQNIQYF
j_call: TRBJ2-5; clone_size: -; d_call: -; v_call: TRBV7-6; cdr3_nt: TGTGCCAGCAGCTTAGGTCGCCAAGAGACCCAGTACTTC; cdr3_aa: CASSLGRQETQYF
j_call: TRBJ1-5; clone_size: -; d_call: TRBD1; v_call: TRBV19; cdr3_nt: TGTGCCAGTAGCCCCCCGGGACAGGGTATTCAGCCCCAGCATTTT; cdr3_aa: CASSPPGQGIQPQHF
j_call: TRBJ1-5; clone_size: -; d_call: TRBD1; v_call: TRBV28; cdr3_nt: TGTGCCAGCAGTCCTACAGGGGGTCGCAATCAGCCCCAGCATTTT; cdr3_aa: CASSPTGGRNQPQHF
j_call: TRBJ1-3; clone_size: -; d_call: -; v_call: TRBV19; cdr3_nt: TGTGCCAGTAGTGACGACAGGTTCTCTGGAAACACCATATATTTT; cdr3_aa: CASSDDRFSGNTIYF
j_call: TRBJ2-3; clone_size: few; d_call: -; v_call: TRBV30; cdr3_nt: TGTGCCTGGGCCAGAAGTAGAGAGGGAACTAAAACGTTT; cdr3_aa: CAWARSREGTKTF
j_call: TRBJ1-1; clone_size: -; d_call: -; v_call: TRBV7-2; cdr3_nt: TGTGCCAGCAGCTCCCAGACTGGCAACACTGAAGCTTTCTTT; cdr3_aa: CASSSQTGNTEAFF
j_call: TRBJ2-7; clone_size: once; d_call: -; v_call: TRBV1; cdr3_nt: TGCACCAGCAGCCCCCAGCGATCAGCGCACGAGCAGTACTTC; cdr3_aa: CTSSPQRSAHEQYF
j_call: TRBJ2-7; clone_size: -; d_call: -; v_call: TRBV4-3; cdr3_nt: TGCGCCAGCAGCCAGAGCACCACCTCCTACGAGCAGTACTTC; cdr3_aa: CASSQSTTSYEQYF
j_call: TRBJ2-3; clone_size: once; d_call: TRBD1; v_call: TRBV12-5; cdr3_nt: TGTGCTAGTGGCCCCAGGGGGCTGGGCACAGATACGCAGTATTTT; cdr3_aa: CASGPRGLGTDTQYF
j_call: TRBJ2-7; clone_size: -; d_call: TRBD1; v_call: TRBV5-1; cdr3_nt: TGCGCCAGCAGCTTGGCGGGACAGCTCCACGAGCAGTACTTC; cdr3_aa: CASSLAGQLHEQYF
j_call: TRBJ1-1; clone_size: -; d_call: -; v_call: TRBV6-5; cdr3_nt: TGTGCCAGCAGTTACTCCCTGACAGGGAACACTGAAGCTTTCTTT; cdr3_aa: CASSYSLTGNTEAFF
j_call: TRBJ2-7; clone_size: -; d_call: TRBD1; v_call: TRBV7-9; cdr3_nt: TGTGCCAGCAGGAGGACAGGGGGATCGGGCGAGCAGTACTTC; cdr3_aa: CASRRTGGSGEQYF
j_call: TRBJ1-2; clone_size: -; d_call: TRBD1; v_call: TRBV5-1; cdr3_nt: TGCGCCAGCAGCTTGGAGGGGGCGAATGGCTACACCTTC; cdr3_aa: CASSLEGANGYTF
j_call: TRBJ1-5; clone_size: -; d_call: TRBD1; v_call: TRBV2; cdr3_nt: TGTGCCAGCAGGGAGGGACAGATCGAGGGGCAGCCCCAGCATTTT; cdr3_aa: CASREGQIEGQPQHF
j_call: TRBJ2-7; clone_size: once; d_call: TRBD2; v_call: TRBV5-6; cdr3_nt: TGTGCCAGCAGCTTGGGACTAGCGGGAGTGTCTAATGAGCAGTACTTC; cdr3_aa: CASSLGLAGVSNEQYF
j_call: TRBJ2-3; clone_size: -; d_call: TRBD2; v_call: TRBV5-6; cdr3_nt: TGTGCCAGCAGCGGCCTCAGGGGGACTAGCCCCACAGATACGCAGTATTTT; cdr3_aa: CASSGLRGTSPTDTQYF
j_call: TRBJ2-3; clone_size: -; d_call: -; v_call: TRBV4-3; cdr3_nt: TGCGCCGCGAAGAGGTACCTCGAGGCAGATACGCAGTATTTT; cdr3_aa: CAAKRYLEADTQYF
j_call: TRBJ1-4; clone_size: -; d_call: TRBD1; v_call: TRBV28; cdr3_nt: TGTGCCAGCAGTTTAGGGTTGTGGGGACAGGGACCCCGACGGGGTAATGAAAAACTGTTTTTT; cdr3_aa: CASSLGLWGQGPRRGNEKLFF
j_call: TRBJ2-1; clone_size: -; d_call: TRBD2; v_call: TRBV27; cdr3_nt: TGTGCCAGCACTAGACTAGCGGGAGGGCGGAATGAGCAGTTCTTC; cdr3_aa: CASTRLAGGRNEQFF
j_call: TRBJ2-3; clone_size: few; d_call: -; v_call: TRBV6-4; cdr3_nt: TGTGCCAGCCGTCCGGACAGAAGCACAGATACGCAGTATTTT; cdr3_aa: CASRPDRSTDTQYF
j_call: TRBJ1-1; clone_size: -; d_call: TRBD1; v_call: TRBV6-6; cdr3_nt: TGTGCCAGCAGAACCGGACAGGGGAACACTGAAGCTTTCTTT; cdr3_aa: CASRTGQGNTEAFF
j_call: TRBJ2-5; clone_size: -; d_call: TRBD1; v_call: TRBV19; cdr3_nt: TGTGCCAGTAGTGCCCACAGGGGGCAGATAGAGACCCAGTACTTC; cdr3_aa: CASSAHRGQIETQYF
j_call: TRBJ2-7; clone_size: -; d_call: TRBD2; v_call: TRBV7-9; cdr3_nt: TGTGCCAGCAGCACGAGGACTAGCGGGAGCAACGAGCAGTACTTC; cdr3_aa: CASSTRTSGSNEQYF